Each of the 23 T cell receptor beta chains below was sequenced from the same sample in a study of cytomegalovirus exposure and HLA in healthy donors. 60 Vbeta and 13 Jbeta primers were used in PCR. Repertoires were generated with immunoSEQ multiplex PCR, while TCRdb's copy carries only in-frame clones and drops some. This table has 65,000 to 90,000 clones, more than 70% appearing once. The sequenced material came from PBMCs. These receptors originate from a woman between 35 and 50 years old in good health and CMV-seropositive.

V is TRBV4-2 and J is TRBJ2-1, with D uncertain. V lost 1 base and J 2 bases, leaving 6 bases between the germline ends. Germline V gene sequence: CDR1 LGHNA, CDR2 YNFKEQ. The CDR3 has 14 residues. The CDR3 DNA follows: TGTGCCAGCAGCCAAGGGCACCCCTACAATGAGCAGTTCTTC. It is translated as CASSQGHPYNEQFF.

In this sample, this clone turned up a few times. CDR3 nucleotide sequence: TGTGCCAGCCGTAAAGACAGGGATCACTACGAGCAGTACTTC. Its translation: CASRKDRDHYEQYF. This chain uses TRBV19 with TRBJ2-7; 7 nucleotides align to TRBD1. J gave up 3 bases and V 9 bases, and 11 bases lay outside the gene matches. Germline V CDR1 and CDR2: LNHDA, SQIVND (reference sequence). The CDR3 spans 14 residues.

This rearrangement joins TRBV5-6 to TRBJ2-7, with D maybe TRBD1 (5 bases). Germline values: CDR1 SGHDT, CDR2 YYEEEE. The CDR3 totals 12 residues. The ends were cut back, 4 bases at V and 3 bases at J, with 8 bases in the middle. CDR3 residues: CASSPDNYEQYF. The DNA for the CDR3 is TGTGCCAGCAGCCCGGACAACTACGAGCAGTACTTC. The full variable domain, completed using reference TRBV5-6 and TRBJ2-7, is DAGVTQSPTHLIKTRGQQVTLRCSPKSGHDTVSWYQQALGQGPQFIFQYYEEEERQRGNFPDRFSGHQFPNYSSELNVNALLLGDSALYLCASSPDNYEQYFGPGTRLTVT.

This chain links TRBV6-6 with TRBJ2-1; a weak D match, TRBD1 (6 bases). V shed 2 bases and J shed 1 base, with 12 bases lying between them. CDR1 and CDR2 from the germline V gene are MNHNY and SVGAGI (reference sequence). The CDR3 is 16 residues long. DNA of the CDR3: TGTGCCAGCAGTTACCTTACAGGGAAATCCTACAATGAGCAGTTCTTC. It specifies CASSYLTGKSYNEQFF.

The sample holds a few counts of this clone. The chain employs TRBV6-5 and TRBJ2-7; maybe TRBD1 (7 bases). Germline V gene data show CDR1 as MNHEY and CDR2 as SVGAGI. Trimming took off 8 bases at V and 5 bases at J, with 16 bases between the two ends. This CDR3 has 13 amino acids. The DNA for the CDR3 is TGTGCCAGCGGAAACAGGGGAGGCGACGAGCAGTACTTC. It yields the protein CASGNRGGDEQYF.

V and J are TRBV2 and TRBJ2-2; D is undetermined. The CDR3 totals 13 residues. Germline V gene data show CDR1 as SNHLY and CDR2 as FYNNEI. Trimming cost V 5 bases and J 6 bases, with 10 bases left between them. The CDR3 protein is CASSLGFSGELFF. Written as DNA, the CDR3 is TGTGCCAGCAGTCTAGGTTTTTCCGGGGAGCTGTTTTTT.

J is TRBJ2-3 and V is TRBV30; possible D gene TRBD1, 8 bases. Trimming removed 5 bases from V and 3 bases from J, with 18 bases in between. Looked up from germline, CDR1 is GTSNPN and CDR2 is SVGIG (reference sequence). The CDR3 is made up of 15 amino acids. The CDR3 DNA reads as TGTGCCTGGCTTGGGGGGGACAGGTTAACAGATACGCAGTATTTT. This translates into CAWLGGDRLTDTQYF.

This clone has more than one count but fewer than ten. The chain carries TRBV5-4 and TRBJ1-4; D gene ambiguous. The V end lost 0 bases, the J end lost 8 bases, and 14 bases lay between the germline ends. CDR1 is SGHNT, CDR2 YYREEE, per germline (reference sequence). The CDR3 extends over 15 amino acids. CDR3 residues: CASSLDGTLKEKLFF. The CDR3 DNA follows: TGTGCCAGCAGCTTGGACGGTACTTTGAAAGAAAAACTGTTTTTT.

V is TRBV5-1 and J is TRBJ1-1, with a tentative D call TRBD1 (5 bases). The V gene's germline CDR1 is SGHRS and CDR2 YFSETQ. V was clipped by 4 bases and J by 4 bases, with 8 bases between them. CDR3 size: 12 residues. CDR3: CASSGGITEAFF. In DNA form, the CDR3 reads TGCGCCAGCAGCGGGGGGATCACTGAAGCTTTCTTT.

This chain uses TRBV5-6 with TRBJ2-7, with 7 bases matching TRBD2. The V gene end was trimmed by 1 base and the J gene end by 9 bases; junction bases not matched to a gene: 10. The CDR3 has 14 residues. Germline V gene data show CDR1 as SGHDT and CDR2 as YYEEEE. The CDR3 DNA reads TGTGCCAGCAGCTTGCAGCTAGCGGTGATGGGGCAGTACTTC. It is translated as CASSLQLAVMGQYF.

This chain uses TRBV7-2 with TRBJ1-6, with a tentative D call TRBD1 (5 bases). This CDR3 spans 14 amino acids. From germline, CDR1 is SGHTA and CDR2 FQGNSA. V was pared by 3 bases and J by 9 bases, with 12 bases between. The CDR3 sequence is CASSFLGGGSPLHF. CDR3 nucleotides: TGTGCCAGCAGCTTTCTGGGGGGTGGTTCACCCCTCCACTTT.

This clone was counted a few times. The rearrangement uses TRBV5-1 and TRBJ2-1, with 13 bases fitting TRBD2. The ends lost 4 bases at V and 5 bases at J; junction bases unmatched: 6. Germline CDR1 reads SGHRS; CDR2 reads YFSETQ. This CDR3 spans 16 amino acids. This CDR3 is CASSLLAGGDHNEQFF. CDR3 in DNA: TGCGCCAGCAGCCTACTAGCGGGGGGGGATCACAATGAGCAGTTCTTC.

This clone was counted a single time. V is TRBV7-2 and J is TRBJ1-2; 8 positions agree with TRBD1. The germline V gene encodes CDR1 SGHTA and CDR2 FQGNSA. This CDR3 has 14 residues. Trimming took 4 bases from V and 4 from J; bases not matched to a gene: 5. CDR3 DNA sequence: TGTGCCAGCAGCTGGGAGGGACAGGCCTATGGCTACACCTTC. It translates to CASSWEGQAYGYTF.

The chain is built from TRBV10-3 and TRBJ2-1; the match to TRBD2 covers 9 bases. V lost 4 bases to trimming and J lost 0 bases; unmatched junction nucleotides: 4. This CDR3 has 16 residues. CDR1 is ENHRY and CDR2 is SYGVKD in the germline V gene. This chain's CDR3 is CAISGLAGSSYNEQFF. The CDR3 DNA is TGTGCCATCAGTGGTCTAGCGGGGAGCTCCTACAATGAGCAGTTCTTC.

The CDR3 region has the DNA TGTGCCAGCAGCTTAGCGCTAAGCGTGTCCTACAATGAGCAGTTCTTC. This encodes CASSLALSVSYNEQFF. The chain recombines TRBV7-9 with TRBJ2-1; the D is unclear. Germline V gene lookup returns CDR1 SEHNR and CDR2 FQNEAQ (reference sequence). Trimming took off 0 bases at V and 1 base at J, with 10 bases between the two ends. This CDR3 comprises 16 residues.

The rearrangement links TRBV7-6 to TRBJ1-2, with D uncertain. Germline CDR1 SGHVS, CDR2 FNYEAQ. The CDR3 contains 14 residues. Between the trimmed V and J ends, which lost 4 bases and 5 bases, there was a span of 14 bases. The CDR3 reads CASSSFETEYGYTF. The CDR3 nucleotides read TGTGCCAGCAGCTCGTTTGAGACGGAGTATGGCTACACCTTC.

The chain has TRBV6-1 and TRBJ1-2; 10 bases fit TRBD1. V shed 1 base and J 6 bases; nucleotides not matched to a gene: 11. CDR1 is MNHNS, CDR2 SASEGT, per germline. There are 17 residues in the CDR3. The CDR3, as DNA: TGTGCCAGCAGTGAAGACAGTGACAGGGGGCTCTTGGATGGCTACACCTTC. This sequence encodes CASSEDSDRGLLDGYTF.

V and J are TRBV5-6 and TRBJ2-5, with D possibly being TRBD2 (6 bases). V was clipped by 0 bases and J by 4 bases, with 10 bases between them. CDR3 size: 14 residues. Germline CDR1 SGHDT, CDR2 YYEEEE. This CDR3 is CASSLGDWAETQYF. CDR3 sequence (DNA): TGTGCCAGCAGCTTGGGGGACTGGGCAGAGACCCAGTACTTC.

CDR3 nucleotides: TGTGCCAGCAGTAATTGGGGAGAGGCTTTCTTT. Translating it yields CASSNWGEAFF. This rearrangement joins TRBV6-5 to TRBJ1-1, with no clear D. The CDR3 length is 11 residues. Germline CDR1 MNHEY, CDR2 SVGAGI. Between the trimmed V and J ends, which lost 5 bases and 11 bases, there was a span of 12 bases.

The CDR3 loop reads CASSSQGSNTGELFF. The CDR3 DNA reads TGCGCCAGCAGTTCACAGGGGAGTAACACCGGGGAGCTGTTTTTT. The chain links TRBV5-1 to TRBJ2-2; TRBD1 matches 7 bases. Germline trimming cut 5 bases from V and 2 bases from J; bases unmatched to any gene: 6. Germline V lookup: CDR1 SGHRS, CDR2 YFSETQ. The CDR3 has 15 residues.

The V call is TRBV29-1, the J call TRBJ1-1, with TRBD1 matching 9 bases. Trimming cost V 7 bases and J 1 base; bases outside gene matches: 4. Germline assignment: CDR1 SQVTM and CDR2 ANQGSEA. This CDR3 comprises 13 residues. The CDR3 loop is CSASGQGNTEAFF. In DNA, the CDR3 is TGCAGCGCCTCGGGACAGGGGAACACTGAAGCTTTCTTT. Looking up the rest from reference TRBV29-1 and TRBJ1-1 gives the full variable domain: SAVISQKPSRDICQRGTSLTIQCQVDSQVTMMFWYRQQPGQSLTLIATANQGSEATYESGFVIDKFPISRPNLTFSTLTVSNMSPEDSSIYLCSASGQGNTEAFFGQGTRLTVV.

This clone was seen only a few times. The V and J genes are TRBV9 and TRBJ1-1; D is possibly TRBD1 (5 bases). The germline CDR1 and CDR2 sequences are SGDLS and YYNGEE. V was trimmed by 0 bases and J by 4 bases, leaving 16 bases between them. The CDR3 is made up of 16 amino acids. In DNA form, the CDR3 reads TGTGCCAGCAGCGTAGGAGGAAGGGCGGGGGTCACTGAAGCTTTCTTT. Translated, it gives CASSVGGRAGVTEAFF.

The genes are TRBV30 and TRBJ1-5; D is unresolved. The CDR3 sequence is 12 residues long. Germline V gene lookup returns CDR1 GTSNPN and CDR2 SVGIG (reference sequence). V was cut by 2 bases and J by 5 bases, with 7 bases left in between. The CDR3 spells CAWSMSDQPQHF. CDR3 nucleotides: TGTGCCTGGAGTATGAGCGATCAGCCCCAGCATTTT.